Each of the 8 T cell receptor beta chains below was sequenced from the same sample in a study of blood T cell repertoires in COVID-19. The repertoire was sequenced with immunoSEQ multiplex PCR; TCRdb's copy has only in-frame clones and lacks some. This table holds some 240,000 clones, over 75% found once. Sequenced: peripheral blood. These receptor sequences come from a woman aged 65 to 85 with COVID-19, enrolled during active disease.

The chain recombines TRBV4-3 with TRBJ2-7, with 11 positions matching TRBD2. The CDR3 is made up of 15 amino acids. The trim removed 3 bases at V and 2 bases at J, leaving 3 bases unmatched. Germline V gives CDR1 LGHNA, CDR2 YSLEER. DNA of the CDR3: TGCGCCAGCAGCCAGCTAGCGGGAGGCCCCTACGAGCAGTACTTC. This sequence encodes CASSQLAGGPYEQYF.

This clone was recorded once. The chain recombines TRBV5-8 with TRBJ1-2; 8 bases are shared with TRBD1. The V gene end was trimmed by 4 bases and the J gene end by 4 bases; junction bases not matched to a gene: 6. The CDR3 sequence is 14 residues long. Germline values: CDR1 SGHTS, CDR2 YDEGEE. The CDR3 coding sequence is TGTGCCAGCAGCACCTCCCAGGGGGCCTATGGCTACACCTTC. Residues: CASSTSQGAYGYTF.

The chain couples TRBV5-1 to TRBJ2-7; D remains unclear. Trimming removed 1 base at V and 4 bases at J, with 9 bases between. Germline V CDR1 and CDR2: SGHRS, YFSETQ. The CDR3 consists of 13 residues. Here the CDR3 reads CASSLSGEYEQYF. DNA of the CDR3: TGCGCCAGCAGCTTGAGTGGAGAGTACGAGCAGTACTTC.

The CDR3 region has the DNA TGTGCCAGCAGAAGACAGGGGACGAACGGGGAGCTGTTTTTT. As protein: CASRRQGTNGELFF. The chain is built from TRBV28 and TRBJ2-2; TRBD1 matches at 8 bases. From germline, CDR1 is MDHEN and CDR2 SYDVKM. V dropped 6 bases and J dropped 7; count of bases not matched to a gene: 7. CDR3 length: 14 residues. Variable domain in full (rest from reference TRBV28 and TRBJ2-2): DVKVTQSSRYLVKRTGEKVFLECVQDMDHENMFWYRQDPGLGLRLIYFSYDVKMKEKGDIPEGYSVSREKKERFSLILESASTNQTSMYLCASRRQGTNGELFFGEGSRLTVL.

The rearrangement joins TRBV2 to TRBJ1-1; no clear D. The CDR3 covers 13 residues. The V gene lost 3 bases and the J gene lost 11 bases, with 16 bases spanning the gap. Germline CDR1 and CDR2: SNHLY and FYNNEI. The DNA for the CDR3 is TGTGCCAGCAGTGAGAATATGGGAGTACAGGCTTTCTTT. This encodes CASSENMGVQAFF.

The genes are TRBV4-2 and TRBJ1-5; tentative D call: TRBD1 (5 bases). Trimming took 1 base from V and 1 from J, leaving 8 bases between them. CDR1 LGHNA and CDR2 YNFKEQ come from the germline V gene. There are 15 residues in the CDR3. CDR3 DNA sequence: TGTGCCAGCAGCCAAGTAGGGGTAAGCAATCAGCCCCAGCATTTT. It translates to CASSQVGVSNQPQHF.

The V and J genes are TRBV20-1 and TRBJ1-3; no firm D call. The germline V gene encodes CDR1 DFQATT and CDR2 SNEGSKA (reference sequence). Deletions cut 3 bases from V and 6 bases from J, with 24 bases between. The CDR3 consists of 17 residues. The CDR3 loop reads CSASDDRDPWLKNTIYF. The CDR3 region has the DNA TGCAGTGCTAGTGATGACCGGGATCCCTGGTTGAAAAACACCATATATTTT.

The chain couples TRBV19 to TRBJ1-4, with 7 bases that match TRBD1. The CDR3 contains 15 residues. The V gene end was trimmed by 5 bases and the J gene end by 1 base; junction bases not matched to a gene: 4. Germline CDR1 is LNHDA and CDR2 is SQIVND (reference sequence). The CDR3, as DNA: TGTGCCAGTAGTCTCTCAGGGGGAACTAATGAAAAACTGTTTTTT. This gives the protein CASSLSGGTNEKLFF.